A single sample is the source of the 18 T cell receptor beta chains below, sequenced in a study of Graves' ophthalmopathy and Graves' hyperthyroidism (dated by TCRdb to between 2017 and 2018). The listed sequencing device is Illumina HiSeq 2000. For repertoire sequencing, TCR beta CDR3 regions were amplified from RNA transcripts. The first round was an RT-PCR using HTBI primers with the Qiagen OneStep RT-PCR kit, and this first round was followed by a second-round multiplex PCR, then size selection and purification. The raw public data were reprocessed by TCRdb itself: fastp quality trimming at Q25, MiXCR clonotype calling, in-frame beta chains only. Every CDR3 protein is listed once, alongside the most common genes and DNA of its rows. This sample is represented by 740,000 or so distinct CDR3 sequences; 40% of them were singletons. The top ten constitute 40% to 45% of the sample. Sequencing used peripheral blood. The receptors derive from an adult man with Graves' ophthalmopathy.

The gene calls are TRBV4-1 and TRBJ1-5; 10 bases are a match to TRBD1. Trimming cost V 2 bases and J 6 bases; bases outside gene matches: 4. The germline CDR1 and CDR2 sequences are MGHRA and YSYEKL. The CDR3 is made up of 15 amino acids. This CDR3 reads CASSQYGTGAQPQHF. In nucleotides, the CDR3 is TGCGCCAGCAGCCAATATGGGACAGGGGCTCAGCCCCAGCATTTT.

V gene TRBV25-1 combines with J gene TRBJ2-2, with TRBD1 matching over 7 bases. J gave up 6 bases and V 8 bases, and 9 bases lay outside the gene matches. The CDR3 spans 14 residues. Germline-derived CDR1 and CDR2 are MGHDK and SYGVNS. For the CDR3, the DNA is TGTGCCAGCGTTGAGAAAACAGGGGCCGGGGAGCTGTTTTTT. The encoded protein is CASVEKTGAGELFF.

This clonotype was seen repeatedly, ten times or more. The CDR3 DNA follows: TGCAGCGTTGAATCAGGGAGGGAAGAGACCCAGTACTTC. This sequence encodes CSVESGREETQYF. V gene TRBV29-1 combines with J gene TRBJ2-5, with 7 bases that match TRBD2. The CDR3 has 13 residues. Germline V gene lookup returns CDR1 SQVTM and CDR2 ANQGSEA. The V and J ends lost 2 bases and 3 bases, in that order; junction bases with no gene match: 3.

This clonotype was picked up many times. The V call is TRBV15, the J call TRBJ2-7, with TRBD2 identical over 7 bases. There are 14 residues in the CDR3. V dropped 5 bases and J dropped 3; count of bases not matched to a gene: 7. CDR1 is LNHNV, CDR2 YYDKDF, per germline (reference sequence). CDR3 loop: CATSRRGGNYEQYF. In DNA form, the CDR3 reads TGTGCCACCAGCCGGCGCGGGGGAAACTACGAGCAGTACTTC.

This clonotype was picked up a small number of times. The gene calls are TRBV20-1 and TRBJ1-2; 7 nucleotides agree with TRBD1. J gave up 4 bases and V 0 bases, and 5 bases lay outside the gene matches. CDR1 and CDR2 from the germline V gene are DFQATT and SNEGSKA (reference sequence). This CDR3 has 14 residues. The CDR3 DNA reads TGCAGTGCTAGAGAGACAGGGCTGACCTATGGCTACACCTTC. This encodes CSARETGLTYGYTF.

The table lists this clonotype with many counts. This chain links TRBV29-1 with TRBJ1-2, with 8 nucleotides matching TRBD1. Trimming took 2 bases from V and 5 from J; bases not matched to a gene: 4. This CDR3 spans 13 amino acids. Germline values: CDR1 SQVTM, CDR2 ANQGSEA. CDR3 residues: CSVEQGAGYGYTF. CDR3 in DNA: TGCAGCGTTGAACAGGGGGCGGGATATGGCTACACCTTC.

The DNA of the CDR3 is TGTGCCAGCTCACCTGGCAGGGCTAACTATGGCTACACCTTC. It specifies CASSPGRANYGYTF. The genes are TRBV9 and TRBJ1-2; weak D call: TRBD1 (5 bases). V gave up 7 bases and J gave up 0 bases, with 13 bases separating them. The germline CDR1 and CDR2 sequences are SGDLS and YYNGEE. This CDR3 has 14 amino acids. The full variable domain, rest sourced from reference TRBV9 and TRBJ1-2, is DSGVTQTPKHLITATGQRVTLRCSPRSGDLSVYWYQQSLDQGLQFLIQYYNGEERAKGNILERFSAQQFPDLHSELNLSSLELGDSALYFCASSPGRANYGYTFGSGTRLTVV.

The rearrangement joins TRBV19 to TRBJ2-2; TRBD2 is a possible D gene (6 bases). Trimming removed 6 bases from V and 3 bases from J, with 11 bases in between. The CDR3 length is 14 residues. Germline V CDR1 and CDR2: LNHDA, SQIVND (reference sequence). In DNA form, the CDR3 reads TGTGCCAGTAGGGCCGGGGACTACACCGGGGAGCTGTTTTTT. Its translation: CASRAGDYTGELFF.

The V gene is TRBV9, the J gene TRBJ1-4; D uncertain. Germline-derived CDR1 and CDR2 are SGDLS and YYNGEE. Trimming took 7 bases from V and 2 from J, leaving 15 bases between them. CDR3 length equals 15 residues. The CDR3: CASSPPTGTNEKLFF. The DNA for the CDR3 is TGTGCCAGCTCACCCCCGACGGGGACTAATGAAAAACTGTTTTTT.

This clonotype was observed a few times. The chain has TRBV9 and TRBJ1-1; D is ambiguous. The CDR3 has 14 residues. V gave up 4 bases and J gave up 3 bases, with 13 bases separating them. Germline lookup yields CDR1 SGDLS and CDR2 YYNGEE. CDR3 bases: TGTGCCAGCAGCCAAGATATGGAGTACACTGAAGCTTTCTTT. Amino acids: CASSQDMEYTEAFF. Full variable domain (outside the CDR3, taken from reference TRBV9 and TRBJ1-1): DSGVTQTPKHLITATGQRVTLRCSPRSGDLSVYWYQQSLDQGLQFLIQYYNGEERAKGNILERFSAQQFPDLHSELNLSSLELGDSALYFCASSQDMEYTEAFFGQGTRLTVV.

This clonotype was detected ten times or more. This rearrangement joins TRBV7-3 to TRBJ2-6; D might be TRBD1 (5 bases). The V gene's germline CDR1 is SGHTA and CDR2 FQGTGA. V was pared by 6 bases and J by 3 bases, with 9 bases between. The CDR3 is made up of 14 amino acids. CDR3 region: CASSPQGGANVLTF. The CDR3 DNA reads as TGTGCCAGCAGTCCTCAGGGTGGGGCCAACGTCCTGACTTTC.

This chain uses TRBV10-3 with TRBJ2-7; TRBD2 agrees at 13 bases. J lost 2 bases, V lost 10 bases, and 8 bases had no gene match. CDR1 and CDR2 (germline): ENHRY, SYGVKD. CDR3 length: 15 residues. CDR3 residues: CASRGLAGEPYEQYF. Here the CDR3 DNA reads TGTGCCAGCAGAGGACTAGCGGGGGAACCCTACGAGCAGTACTTC.

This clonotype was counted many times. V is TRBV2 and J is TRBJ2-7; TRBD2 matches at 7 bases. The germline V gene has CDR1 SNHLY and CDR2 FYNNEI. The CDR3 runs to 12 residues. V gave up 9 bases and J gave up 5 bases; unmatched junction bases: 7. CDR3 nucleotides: TGTGCCAGTCGACTAGCCCGAGACGAGCAGTACTTC. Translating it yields CASRLARDEQYF.

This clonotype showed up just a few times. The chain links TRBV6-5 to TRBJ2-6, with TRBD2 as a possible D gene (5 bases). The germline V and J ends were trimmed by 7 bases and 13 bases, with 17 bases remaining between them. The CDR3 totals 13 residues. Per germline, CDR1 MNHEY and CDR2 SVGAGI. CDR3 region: CASTPLGSGVLTF. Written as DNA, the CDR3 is TGTGCCAGCACCCCCTTGGGGTCGGGAGTCCTGACTTTC.

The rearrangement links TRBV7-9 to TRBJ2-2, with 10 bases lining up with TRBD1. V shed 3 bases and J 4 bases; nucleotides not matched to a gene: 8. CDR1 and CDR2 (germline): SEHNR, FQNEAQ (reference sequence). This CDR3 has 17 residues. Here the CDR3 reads CASSLVAGQGRTGELFF. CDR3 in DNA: TGTGCCAGCAGCTTGGTCGCGGGACAGGGGCGCACCGGGGAGCTGTTTTTT.

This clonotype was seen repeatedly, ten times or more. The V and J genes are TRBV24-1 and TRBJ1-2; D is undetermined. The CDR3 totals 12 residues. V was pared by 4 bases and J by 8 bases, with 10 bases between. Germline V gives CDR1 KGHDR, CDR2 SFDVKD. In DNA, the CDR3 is TGTGCCACCAGTGACTCCTTTGAAGGCTACACCTTC. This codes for CATSDSFEGYTF.

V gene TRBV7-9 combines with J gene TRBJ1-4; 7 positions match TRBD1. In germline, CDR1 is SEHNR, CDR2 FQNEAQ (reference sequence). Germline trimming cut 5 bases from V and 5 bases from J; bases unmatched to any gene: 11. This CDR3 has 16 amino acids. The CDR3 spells CASSQGGTALNEKLFF. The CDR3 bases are TGTGCCAGCAGCCAAGGGGGGACAGCCCTAAATGAAAAACTGTTTTTT.

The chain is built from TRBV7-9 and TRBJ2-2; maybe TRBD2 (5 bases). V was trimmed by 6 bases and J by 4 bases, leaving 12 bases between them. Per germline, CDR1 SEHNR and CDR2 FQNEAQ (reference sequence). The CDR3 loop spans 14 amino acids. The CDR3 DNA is TGTGCCAGCAGTTACTGGAGGCCCACCGGGGAGCTGTTTTTT. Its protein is CASSYWRPTGELFF.